A single sample is the source of the 5 T cell receptor beta chains below, sequenced in a study of T cell responses to AZD1222 COVID-19 vaccine. The protocol was immunoSEQ multiplex PCR, while the TCRdb copy is restricted to in-frame clones and leaves out a portion. Of about 140,000 clones listed, almost 90% were seen once; the top ten hold approximately 3.4%. The sequencing here drew on peripheral blood, taken on day 0 of AZD1222 vaccination. These TCRs come from an adult in good health.

V and J are TRBV5-4 and TRBJ1-2; perhaps TRBD1 as D (6 bases). This CDR3 has 12 residues. Germline V gene lookup returns CDR1 SGHNT and CDR2 YYREEE (reference sequence). V shed 4 bases and J shed 8 bases, with 12 bases lying between them. The CDR3 protein is CASSQGGAGYTF. The DNA for the CDR3 is TGTGCCAGCAGCCAAGGGGGTGCGGGCTACACCTTC.

The CDR3 sequence is CVRTLRSRQGHNYGYTF. The CDR3 DNA sequence: TGTGTCAGAACCCTCCGAAGCAGGCAGGGGCATAACTATGGCTACACCTTC. The genes are TRBV7-5 and TRBJ1-2; TRBD1, the table's D call, lacks a check against the DNA. TRBV7-5 is flagged as a pseudogene. CDR3 length: 17 amino acids.

This clone was counted only a few times. The rearrangement uses TRBV19 and TRBJ1-5; 7 nucleotides agree with TRBD1. The CDR3 runs 15 residues. The V segment lost 1 base and the J segment 9 bases; nucleotides outside the gene matches: 9. Germline CDR1 reads LNHDA; CDR2 reads SQIVND (reference sequence). The CDR3 DNA sequence: TGTGCCAGTAGTATAGGAGGGGGCACCTGGTTGCCCCAGCATTTT. As protein: CASSIGGGTWLPQHF.

This clone turned up a few times. This chain links TRBV7-6 with TRBJ2-2; TRBD2 is a possible D gene (5 bases). CDR1 and CDR2 from the germline V gene are SGHVS and FNYEAQ. The CDR3 totals 12 residues. V was clipped by 5 bases and J by 6 bases, with 7 bases between them. Here the CDR3 DNA reads TGTGCCAGCAGCCCTAGCTCCGGGGAGCTGTTTTTT. Its translation is CASSPSSGELFF. Based on the CDR3 plus reference TRBV7-6 and TRBJ2-2, the full variable domain is GAGVSQSPRYKVTKRGQDVALRCDPISGHVSLYWYRQALGQGPEFLTYFNYEAQQDKSGLPNDRFSAERPEGSISTLTIQRTEQRDSAMYRCASSPSSGELFFGEGSRLTVL.

The chain uses TRBV27 and TRBJ2-1; 11 nucleotides align to TRBD2. Germline V CDR1 and CDR2: MNHEY, SMNVEV (reference sequence). The V gene end was trimmed by 6 bases and the J gene end by 8 bases; junction bases not matched to a gene: 6. This CDR3 is built from 14 residues. CDR3 in amino acids: CASRLAGVGYEQFF. Written as DNA, the CDR3 is TGTGCCAGCAGACTAGCGGGAGTCGGCTATGAGCAGTTCTTC.